This T cell receptor beta chain is from a study of CD8+ T cells in alopecia areata. Reverse transcription of extracted RNA yielded cDNA, which provided the sequencing template. Sequencing was performed with immunoSEQ multiplex PCR; in TCRdb, only in-frame clones are kept and a portion is missing. The table lists around 60,000 clones, around 45% of them singletons. Note on this clone: Its antigen is not identified. The sample holds other DNA sequences that translate to the same CDR3.

Points from the study as a whole: Relative to mice, TCR sharing across patients was less clear, a difference possibly HLA-related. For lesional scalp, especially alopecia totalis/universalis, clonality was higher than in normal scalp.

Treatment denoted: oral pan-JAK inhibitor, 5-10 mg twice daily. The germline V gene encodes CDR1 SGHAT and CDR2 FQNNGV. V was pared by 1 base and J by 6 bases, with 4 bases between. The CDR3 covers 12 residues. The sample here was CD8+ T cells sorted from blood, taken around week 37, from a patient treated with tofacitinib. This TCR was sampled from a human donor with alopecia areata. The rearrangement links TRBV11-2 to TRBJ2-1; D is uncertain. In nucleotides, the CDR3 is TGTGCCAGCAGCTTAGGGAGCAATGAGCAGTTCTTC. It is translated as CASSLGSNEQFF.